The rows below give T cell receptor beta chains drawn from one sample of a study of OX40 agonist ivuxolimab in advanced cancers. This table comes from immunoSEQ multiplex PCR, and its TCRdb copy is limited to in-frame clones, with some not included. The sample contains approximately 60,000 clones, 83% of which appear only once. The sequenced sample was CD4+ or CD8+ T cells sorted from blood, obtained in a trial of the OX40 agonist ivuxolimab. The receptors stem from an adult with an advanced solid tumor such as melanoma, head and neck, liver or kidney cancer. Both conserved end residues are part of each CDR3. The D gene is left open where the match is weak. Some rows have no size entry. The others give once, few or many, or a class for an expanded clone.

>TRBJ1-6|TRBV2|.|.
TGTGCCAGCAACAGGGAACAGGCAACAAGATCCCTCCACTTT
CASNREQATRSLHF
>TRBJ1-5|TRBV4-1|.|.
TGCGCCAGCAGCCAAGATAGAGGATTTAGCAATCAGCCCCAGCATTTT
CASSQDRGFSNQPQHF
>TRBJ1-2|TRBV7-9|.|.
TGTGCCAGCAGCTCCGAGGGGGGTGGCTACACCTTC
CASSSEGGGYTF
>TRBJ1-1|TRBV16|once|TRBD1
TGTGCCAGCAGCCCCGGACAGGACACTGAAGCTTTCTTT
CASSPGQDTEAFF
>TRBJ2-3|TRBV14|.|.
TGTGCCAGCAGCCAACGGGGCTGGACAGATACGCAGTATTTT
CASSQRGWTDTQYF
>TRBJ2-5|TRBV5-4|.|TRBD1
TGTGCCACCTCTGGACAGGGAATGGAGACCCAGTACTTC
CATSGQGMETQYF
>TRBJ2-1|TRBV28|.|.
TGTGCCAGCAGTTACTCTTTTTGGCAAGTCTACAATGAGCAGTTCTTC
CASSYSFWQVYNEQFF
>TRBJ2-3|TRBV29-1|.|TRBD2
TGCAGCGTGTTCCCCAGCGGGAGTTTTACGCAGTATTTT
CSVFPSGSFTQYF
>TRBJ2-7|TRBV15|.|.
TGTGCCACCAGTAGGACAGCCATGGCCTACGAGCAGTACTTC
CATSRTAMAYEQYF
>TRBJ2-1|TRBV13|.|TRBD2
TGTGCCAGCAGCTTAGGGGCTAGCGGGATTTACAATGAGCAGTTCTTC
CASSLGASGIYNEQFF
>TRBJ1-1|TRBV6-4|.|.
TGTGCCAGCAGCGCCAGGACAGAAGTAAGTTCTTTCTTT
CASSARTEVSSFF
>TRBJ1-2|TRBV25-1|.|TRBD1
TGTGCCAGCAAGGGTACGGGACAGGGCTATGGCTACACCTTC
CASKGTGQGYGYTF
>TRBJ2-5|TRBV5-1|.|.
TGCGCCAGCAGCTTGAGGGGAGAGACCCAGTACTTC
CASSLRGETQYF
>TRBJ2-7|TRBV29-1|.|TRBD2
TGCAGCGTTGAACAACTAGCGGGAGTGGGGGAGCAGTACTTC
CSVEQLAGVGEQYF
>TRBJ1-2|TRBV6-1|.|.
TGTGCCAGCAGTGAAGAGCCAAGGAGCTATAAAGGCTACACCTTC
CASSEEPRSYKGYTF
>TRBJ1-5|TRBV6-5|.|.
TGTGCCAGCAGTTACCGACCCATGGGGCAGCCCCAGCATTTT
CASSYRPMGQPQHF
>TRBJ1-5|TRBV30|.|TRBD1
TGTGCCTGGAGTGTACAGGGGAGTCAGCCCCAGCATTTT
CAWSVQGSQPQHF
>TRBJ2-7|TRBV6-5|many|TRBD1
TGTGCCAGCAGCGCACAGGGGTGTCGTTTTTACGAGCAGTACTTC
CASSAQGCRFYEQYF
>TRBJ1-2|TRBV5-6|.|.
TGTGCCAGCAGCTTGACGGGGCTCCATGGCTACACCTTC
CASSLTGLHGYTF
>TRBJ2-7|TRBV19|.|TRBD1
TGTGCCAGTAGTCCCCGGGACAGGGGATCCTACGAGCAGTACTTC
CASSPRDRGSYEQYF
>TRBJ2-3|TRBV4-1|few|TRBD1
TGCGCCAGCAGCCCCGGACAGGGGAAAGATACGCAGTATTTT
CASSPGQGKDTQYF
>TRBJ2-3|TRBV19|.|.
TGTGCCAGTAGTGGCCTTGGAGATACGCAGTATTTT
CASSGLGDTQYF
>TRBJ1-2|TRBV21-1|.|.
TGTGCCACCTTCGGACCGTACTATGGCTACACCTTC
CATFGPYYGYTF
>TRBJ2-5|TRBV5-1|.|.
TGCGCCAGCAGCCCGGACATATTAGAGACCCAGTACTTC
CASSPDILETQYF
>TRBJ1-2|TRBV4-1|few|.
TGCGCCAGCAGCCTGTACAGGGATAACTATGGCTACACCTTC
CASSLYRDNYGYTF
>TRBJ1-5|TRBV10-2|.|TRBD1
TGCGCCAGCAGGGGACAGGGATTGAGCAATCAGCCCCAGCATTTT
CASRGQGLSNQPQHF
>TRBJ2-5|TRBV5-4|few|TRBD2
TGTGCCAGCAGCGCCAGGAGGGCGGGGGTGGGAGAGACCCAGTACTTC
CASSARRAGVGETQYF
>TRBJ2-5|TRBV7-6|.|.
TGTGCCAGCAGCTTATATCCGGAGACCCAGTACTTC
CASSLYPETQYF
>TRBJ1-5|TRBV25-1|few|.
TGTGCCAGCAGTAGGTCAGGGCTGGGTCAGCCCCAGCATTTT
CASSRSGLGQPQHF
>TRBJ1-5|TRBV6-1|.|.
TGTGCCAGCTTGCCAGGGCATCAGCCCCAGCATTTT
CASLPGHQPQHF
>TRBJ1-4|TRBV5-6|.|.
TGTGCCAGCAGCCGCGACAGGTGGCGTGAAAAACTGTTTTTT
CASSRDRWREKLFF